This passage covers 27 T cell receptor beta chains from one sample sequenced in a study of control samples from healthy donors and cancer patients. Measured with immunoSEQ multiplex PCR; TCRdb has only the in-frame clones, and not every one. The table lists some 130,000 clones, around nine tenths of them singletons, with roughly 6% in the top ten. Material: blood. These receptors all stem from a man between 18 and 29 years old in good health.

The chain employs TRBV11-1 and TRBJ2-5; 7 bases line up with TRBD1. Germline V gene lookup returns CDR1 SGHAT and CDR2 FQDESV (reference sequence). The junction had 6 bases not matched to a gene; V was cut back by 5 bases and J by 0 bases. CDR3 length: 15 residues. CDR3 bases: TGTGCCAGCAGCCCGCGAGACAGGGACCAAGAGACCCAGTACTTC. It translates to CASSPRDRDQETQYF.

This clone has a single count. This chain joins TRBV5-1 and TRBJ1-1; the match to TRBD1 covers 7 bases. V lost 3 bases to trimming and J lost 1 base; unmatched junction nucleotides: 6. The CDR3 runs to 15 residues. CDR1 and CDR2 (germline): SGHRS, YFSETQ. CDR3 in DNA: TGCGCCAGCAGCTGGGGGACAGCCGAGAACACTGAAGCTTTCTTT. Protein sequence: CASSWGTAENTEAFF.

The chain combines TRBV30 with TRBJ2-7; TRBD1 might be the D (6 bases). The CDR3 covers 16 residues. The V end lost 0 bases, the J end lost 2 bases, and 17 bases lay between the germline ends. CDR1 is GTSNPN and CDR2 is SVGIG in the germline V gene (reference sequence). CDR3 coding DNA: TGTGCCTGGAGTGTAACGGGACAAGGACAACCCTACGAGCAGTACTTC. Amino acid sequence: CAWSVTGQGQPYEQYF.

The rearrangement links TRBV25-1 to TRBJ1-3; a possible D gene is TRBD1 (5 bases). CDR3 length: 11 residues. V was clipped by 6 bases and J by 8 bases, with 8 bases between them. Germline-derived CDR1 and CDR2 are MGHDK and SYGVNS. The CDR3 here is CASSPGDTIYF. CDR3 bases: TGTGCCAGCAGCCCGGGGGACACCATATATTTT.

The chain carries TRBV5-6 and TRBJ2-5, with 9 positions matching TRBD2. Trimming removed 6 bases from V and 2 bases from J; junction bases left unmatched: 5. Germline V gene lookup returns CDR1 SGHDT and CDR2 YYEEEE. The CDR3 consists of 14 residues. This CDR3 reads CASNVAGEQETQYF. Written as DNA, the CDR3 is TGTGCCAGCAACGTAGCGGGAGAGCAAGAGACCCAGTACTTC.

The chain uses TRBV9 and TRBJ1-2; 9 bases align to TRBD1. From germline, CDR1 is SGDLS and CDR2 YYNGEE. Germline trimming cut 4 bases from V and 4 bases from J; bases unmatched to any gene: 2. CDR3 length equals 13 residues. CDR3 protein: CASSKTGGYGYTF. The CDR3 nucleotides are TGTGCCAGCAGCAAGACAGGGGGCTATGGCTACACCTTC.

The CDR3 DNA is TGTGCCAGCAGCTTAGTACAGGGCAATTCACCCCTCCACTTT. Its protein is CASSLVQGNSPLHF. The chain carries TRBV11-2 and TRBJ1-6, with D possibly being TRBD1 (6 bases). Germline V lookup: CDR1 SGHAT, CDR2 FQNNGV. V shed 1 base and J shed 7 bases, with 8 bases lying between them. This CDR3 comprises 14 residues.

The J gene is TRBJ2-1, the V gene TRBV7-3; weak D call: TRBD1 (5 bases). CDR3 size: 15 residues. Germline V gene sequence: CDR1 SGHTA, CDR2 FQGTGA. With 5 bases removed from V and 2 bases from J, the gap between germline ends came to 13 bases. This chain's CDR3 is CASSQGVSPYNEQFF. The CDR3, as DNA: TGTGCCAGCAGCCAAGGGGTTTCCCCCTACAATGAGCAGTTCTTC. Combining the CDR3 with reference TRBV7-3 and TRBJ2-1 gives the whole variable domain GAGVSQTPSNKVTEKGKYVELRCDPISGHTALYWYRQSLGQGPEFLIYFQGTGAADDSGLPNDRFFAVRPEGSVSTLKIQRTERGDSAVYLCASSQGVSPYNEQFFGPGTRLTVL.

The J gene is TRBJ1-2, the V gene TRBV2; perhaps TRBD1 as D (5 bases). Germline lookup yields CDR1 SNHLY and CDR2 FYNNEI. This CDR3 spans 14 amino acids. Trimming left V 3 bases short and J 8 bases short, with 16 bases between. The CDR3 bases are TGTGCCAGCAGTGACCGTCGGGGGGTGAAAGGCTACACCTTC. It translates to CASSDRRGVKGYTF.

V is TRBV19 and J is TRBJ2-5, with 9 positions matching TRBD2. The V segment lost 7 bases and the J segment 8 bases; nucleotides outside the gene matches: 8. CDR3 size: 13 residues. The germline gives CDR1 LNHDA, CDR2 SQIVND (reference sequence). The CDR3 spells CASIAGGQDTQYF. CDR3 coding DNA: TGTGCCAGTATCGCGGGGGGGCAGGATACCCAGTACTTC. Supplemented by reference TRBV19 and TRBJ2-5, the full variable domain reads DGGITQSPKYLFRKEGQNVTLSCEQNLNHDAMYWYRQDPGQGLRLIYYSQIVNDFQKGDIAEGYSVSREKKESFPLTVTSAQKNPTAFYLCASIAGGQDTQYFGPGTRLLVL.

The CDR3 spells CASSSTGGQADTQYF. In DNA, the CDR3 is TGTGCCAGCAGCTCGACGGGGGGGCAGGCAGATACGCAGTATTTT. The genes are TRBV2 and TRBJ2-3; 8 bases line up with TRBD2. The V gene end was trimmed by 6 bases and the J gene end by 4 bases; junction bases not matched to a gene: 9. This CDR3 is 15 amino acids long. Germline CDR1 and CDR2: SNHLY and FYNNEI.

Here the CDR3 DNA reads TGTGCCAGCAGCGGACGTCCTGTTAGCGGGGAGACGAGGTACCAAGAGACCCAGTACTTC. Translation: CASSGRPVSGETRYQETQYF. The chain combines TRBV9 with TRBJ2-5; 8 nucleotides align to TRBD2. The CDR3 spans 20 residues. The V and J ends lost 3 bases and 0 bases, in that order; junction bases with no gene match: 19. Germline V CDR1 and CDR2: SGDLS, YYNGEE.

The rearrangement uses TRBV7-9 and TRBJ2-1, with D tentatively TRBD2 (6 bases). Germline V gene sequence: CDR1 SEHNR, CDR2 FQNEAQ (reference sequence). Deletions cut 3 bases from V and 6 bases from J, with 6 bases between. This CDR3 spans 12 amino acids. This CDR3 reads CASSFGSNEQFF. The CDR3 coding sequence is TGTGCCAGCAGCTTCGGGAGCAATGAGCAGTTCTTC.

This clone was picked up one time. This CDR3 is CASSQDLSPVREQFF. The CDR3 nucleotides are TGTGCCAGCAGCCAAGATCTCTCTCCGGTCCGCGAGCAGTTCTTC. The chain carries TRBV3-1 (or the pseudogene TRBV3-2) and TRBJ2-1; no reliable D call. The CDR3 has 15 amino acids. Trimming pared 0 bases from V and 10 bases from J, leaving 16 bases between. The germline gives CDR1 LGHDT, CDR2 YNNKEL (reference sequence).

The rearrangement uses TRBV12-5 and TRBJ2-7, with 8 bases lining up with TRBD1. There are 14 residues in the CDR3. V was clipped by 5 bases and J by 0 bases; unmatched bases: 3. In germline, CDR1 is LGHNT, CDR2 FRNRAP. CDR3 sequence: CASGTDRGSYEQYF. The CDR3 DNA follows: TGTGCTAGTGGTACTGACAGGGGCTCCTACGAGCAGTACTTC. Variable domain in full (rest from reference TRBV12-5 and TRBJ2-7): DARVTQTPRHKVTEMGQEVTMRCQPILGHNTVFWYRQTMMQGLELLAYFRNRAPLDDSGMPKDRFSAEMPDATLATLKIQPSEPRDSAVYFCASGTDRGSYEQYFGPGTRLTVT.

The rearrangement links TRBV7-9 to TRBJ1-1, with D unclear. CDR1 is SEHNR and CDR2 is FQNEAQ in the germline V gene (reference sequence). The CDR3 is made up of 13 amino acids. The germline V and J ends were trimmed by 5 bases and 4 bases, with 11 bases remaining between them. CDR3 protein: CASSPPVSTEAFF. The CDR3 bases are TGTGCCAGCAGCCCCCCGGTCTCCACTGAAGCTTTCTTT.

The rearrangement uses TRBV11-1 and TRBJ2-3; 7 nucleotides match TRBD2. Germline V gives CDR1 SGHAT, CDR2 FQDESV (reference sequence). The CDR3 contains 15 residues. The V segment lost 0 bases and the J segment 3 bases; nucleotides outside the gene matches: 3. CDR3 sequence: CASSLAGLVTDTQYF. DNA of the CDR3: TGTGCCAGCAGCTTAGCCGGACTAGTAACAGATACGCAGTATTTT.

This chain connects TRBV2 to TRBJ1-5, with no clear D. The CDR3 runs to 15 residues. V lost 6 bases to trimming and J lost 1 base, with 13 bases between them. Per the germline V gene, CDR1 is SNHLY and CDR2 is FYNNEI. CDR3 residues: CASSYTPASNQPQHF. The DNA of the CDR3 is TGTGCCAGCAGCTACACACCCGCGAGCAATCAGCCCCAGCATTTT.

This sequence joins TRBV9 and TRBJ1-3; a weak D match, TRBD1 (5 bases). V lost 4 bases and J lost 4, with 15 bases in between. The CDR3 consists of 15 residues. Per germline, CDR1 SGDLS and CDR2 YYNGEE. CDR3: CASSQNPGAGNTIYF. The CDR3 coding sequence is TGTGCCAGCAGCCAGAATCCTGGGGCAGGAAACACCATATATTTT.

The J gene is TRBJ2-7, the V gene TRBV5-4; 14 bases line up with TRBD2. With 4 bases clipped from V and 3 bases from J, the junction kept 3 bases outside the gene matches. There are 15 residues in the CDR3. Germline-derived CDR1 and CDR2 are SGHNT and YYREEE (reference sequence). CDR3 coding DNA: TGTGCCAGCAGCGACGGGACTAGCGGGAGCTACGAGCAGTACTTC. Its protein product is CASSDGTSGSYEQYF. Supplemented by reference TRBV5-4 and TRBJ2-7, the full variable domain reads ETGVTQSPTHLIKTRGQQVTLRCSSQSGHNTVSWYQQALGQGPQFIFQYYREEENGRGNFPPRFSGLQFPNYSSELNVNALELDDSALYLCASSDGTSGSYEQYFGPGTRLTVT.

The chain uses TRBV7-2 and TRBJ1-6; 7 bases align to TRBD1. The germline gives CDR1 SGHTA, CDR2 FQGNSA. The CDR3 runs to 16 residues. The V and J ends lost 6 bases and 0 bases, in that order; junction bases with no gene match: 5. The CDR3 is CASRKTGNSYNSPLHF. CDR3 nucleotide sequence: TGTGCCAGCAGAAAGACAGGGAACTCCTATAATTCACCCCTCCACTTT. Supplemented by reference TRBV7-2 and TRBJ1-6, the full variable domain reads GAGVSQSPSNKVTEKGKDVELRCDPISGHTALYWYRQSLGQGLEFLIYFQGNSAPDKSGLPSDRFSAERTGGSVSTLTIQRTQQEDSAVYLCASRKTGNSYNSPLHFGNGTRLTVT.

This chain joins TRBV12-3 or TRBV12-4 and TRBJ2-3; no firm D call. V was clipped by 2 bases and J by 3 bases, with 6 bases between them. The CDR3 loop spans 13 amino acids. Written as DNA, the CDR3 is TGTGCCAGCAGTTTAATGCCGACAGATACGCAGTATTTT. It specifies CASSLMPTDTQYF.

The CDR3 DNA is TGCGCCAGCAGCTTGCAGGGAGTGGGCGAGCAGTACTTC. Residues: CASSLQGVGEQYF. The chain is built from TRBV5-1 and TRBJ2-7; D tentatively reads TRBD1 or TRBD2 (5 bases each). V lost 1 base and J lost 6, with 11 bases in between. Germline V gene lookup returns CDR1 SGHRS and CDR2 YFSETQ. This CDR3 contains 13 residues.

The J gene is TRBJ2-5, the V gene TRBV5-4, with D maybe TRBD1 (7 bases). The CDR3 is 14 amino acids. Per germline, CDR1 SGHNT and CDR2 YYREEE (reference sequence). Trimming cost V 4 bases and J 5 bases, with 15 bases left between them. This CDR3 is CASSRGGTVETQYF. Written as DNA, the CDR3 is TGTGCCAGCAGCCGCGGCGGGACAGTCGAGACCCAGTACTTC.

The J gene is TRBJ1-2, the V gene TRBV7-9, with TRBD1 identical over 8 bases. The V and J ends lost 4 bases and 5 bases, in that order; junction bases with no gene match: 15. This CDR3 is 17 amino acids long. Germline lookup yields CDR1 SEHNR and CDR2 FQNEAQ (reference sequence). The CDR3 loop is CASSSKLSRGLRYGYTF. DNA for the CDR3: TGTGCCAGCAGCTCCAAATTATCCAGGGGGCTGAGATATGGCTACACCTTC.

The chain employs TRBV2 and TRBJ2-7; 8 nucleotides agree with TRBD1. V lost 5 bases to trimming and J lost 3 bases; unmatched junction nucleotides: 3. Germline V lookup: CDR1 SNHLY, CDR2 FYNNEI. The CDR3 loop spans 13 amino acids. The CDR3 nucleotides read TGTGCCAGCAGTTACGGACAGGGCTACGAGCAGTACTTC. It codes for CASSYGQGYEQYF.

The chain joins TRBV3-1 (or the pseudogene TRBV3-2) to TRBJ1-2; D perhaps matches TRBD1 (6 bases). The CDR3 has 12 amino acids. The germline V gene encodes CDR1 LGHDT and CDR2 YNNKEL (reference sequence). Trimming stripped 1 base from V and 8 bases from J, with 8 bases between. CDR3 residues: CASSQAQGGYTF. CDR3 bases: TGTGCCAGCAGCCAAGCCCAGGGGGGCTACACCTTC.